This is a list of T cell receptor beta chains from one sample in a study of blood T cell repertoires in COVID-19. Generated by immunoSEQ multiplex PCR, the TCRdb table keeps only in-frame clones and is missing some. The table shows about 180,000 clones, with approximately 88% occurring only once. Sequenced material: peripheral blood. The source of these receptors is a woman aged 25 to 39 with acute or convalescent COVID-19. Both conserved end residues are part of each CDR3.

TRBJ1-3 15 TRBV28 CASSTPGREGNTIYF
TRBJ2-7 15 TRBV5-4 CASSLVGGASYEQYF
TRBJ2-3 13 TRBV7-2 CASLLAGTDTQYF
TRBJ1-5 15 TRBV4-1 CASSQGGLVNQPQHF
TRBJ2-5 17 TRBV3-1/TRBV3-2 CASSQGLAGKGAETQYF
TRBJ2-7 15 TRBV2 CASTRAGQGGSEQYF
TRBJ2-1 15 TRBV7-9 CASSSLGTVTNEQFF
TRBJ2-5 14 TRBV5-1 CASSPFGKQETQYF
TRBJ2-1 15 TRBV11-3 CASSPGLAGWNEQFF
TRBJ2-7 14 TRBV6-5 CASSRGLANYEQYF
TRBJ2-1 14 TRBV14 CASSQRQGQDEQFF
TRBJ1-4 13 TRBV19 CASKVEVGEKLFF
TRBJ1-3 15 TRBV5-1 CASSLAPENGNTIYF
TRBJ1-2 13 TRBV5-1 CASSLEGAYGYTF
TRBJ2-1 15 TRBV9 CASSVGGRVIYEQFF
TRBJ2-5 13 TRBV5-5 CASSMTKEGTQYF
TRBJ1-1 12 TRBV28 CASNRGDPEAFF
TRBJ1-6 12 TRBV3-1/TRBV3-2 CASSQAISTLHF
TRBJ2-1 13 TRBV4-1 CASSQEYSREQFF
TRBJ1-1 12 TRBV3-1/TRBV3-2 CASSPGFQGAFF
TRBJ2-4 11 TRBV20-1 CSARDEGIQYF
TRBJ2-4 15 TRBV7-9 CASSHGRGPSPIQYF
TRBJ2-2 15 TRBV9 CASSVYGADTGELFF
TRBJ2-3 14 TRBV20-1 CSASPAYYTDTQYF
TRBJ2-7 15 TRBV4-1 CASSQVGGSSYEQYF
TRBJ1-2 14 TRBV12-5 CASAGGVLSYGYTF